Below are 20 T cell receptor beta chains sequenced from a single sample in a study of OX40 agonist ivuxolimab in advanced cancers. The method was immunoSEQ multiplex PCR; TCRdb's version includes in-frame clones alone and lacks a portion of them. Of approximately 33,000 clones listed, 80% to 90% were seen once; the top ten hold 38%. The specimen was CD4+ or CD8+ T cells sorted from blood, collected in a trial of the OX40 agonist ivuxolimab. The receptors here all came from an adult with an advanced solid tumor such as melanoma, head and neck, liver or kidney cancer.

The V gene is TRBV5-1, the J gene TRBJ2-5; 9 bases map to TRBD2. Germline CDR1 reads SGHRS; CDR2 reads YFSETQ. V shed 4 bases, J shed 2 bases, and the junction held 9 bases outside the gene matches. The CDR3 has 16 residues. CDR3 in DNA: TGCGCCAGCAGCGAGGATTTTGCGGGAGGGCAAGAGACCCAGTACTTC. Translating gives CASSEDFAGGQETQYF.

This chain joins TRBV7-9 and TRBJ2-5; 7 bases are a match to TRBD2. The J call may be incorrect, as the DNA end agrees better with TRBJ2-7. The CDR3 is made up of 17 amino acids. Germline V gives CDR1 SEHNR, CDR2 FQNEAQ (reference sequence). The CDR3, as DNA: TGTGCCAGCAGCTCCCCCATGTCTGCGGGAGCGTCCTACGAGCAGTACTTC. Translating gives CASSSPMSAGASYEQYF.

The V and J genes are TRBV28 and TRBJ2-1; 7 bases are a match to TRBD1. Germline CDR1 and CDR2: MDHEN and SYDVKM. V lost 4 bases, J lost 3 bases, and 15 bases stayed unmatched. The CDR3 extends over 18 amino acids. This CDR3 reads CASSSPTRQGPLYNEQFF. The CDR3 DNA reads TGTGCCAGCAGTTCTCCGACCCGACAGGGTCCCCTCTACAATGAGCAGTTCTTC.

This clone has just a few counts. J is TRBJ2-7 and V is TRBV7-4; D is uncertain. This CDR3 region has 11 residues. The germline CDR1 and CDR2 sequences are SGHVT and SQSDAQ. V lost 0 bases and J 12 bases, leaving 9 bases between the germline ends. The CDR3 nucleotides read TGTGCCAGCAGCTTAGCCGACCCGGGGTACTTC. Translated: CASSLADPGYF. The entire variable domain, with the rest obtained from reference TRBV7-4 and TRBJ2-7, is as follows: GAGVSQSPRYKVAKRGRDVALRCDSISGHVTLYWYRQTLGQGSEVLTYSQSDAQRDKSGRPSGRFSAERPERSVSTLKIQRTEQGDSAVYLCASSLADPGYFGPGTRLTVT.

The chain couples TRBV30 to TRBJ1-5, with D possibly being TRBD1 (5 bases). Germline CDR1 reads GTSNPN; CDR2 reads SVGIG (reference sequence). The CDR3 is made up of 15 amino acids. V was pared by 0 bases and J by 5 bases, with 14 bases between. The CDR3 protein is CAWSVKQRGYQPQHF. DNA of the CDR3: TGTGCCTGGAGTGTAAAACAGAGGGGATATCAGCCCCAGCATTTT.

This clone came up a few times. The chain couples TRBV11-2 to TRBJ2-1; no clear D. Deletions cut 2 bases from V and 8 bases from J, with 4 bases between. This CDR3 is built from 11 residues. The V gene's germline CDR1 is SGHAT and CDR2 FQNNGV. CDR3 in amino acids: CASSLIHEQFF. Written as DNA, the CDR3 is TGTGCCAGCAGCTTAATCCATGAGCAGTTCTTC.

V and J are TRBV5-1 and TRBJ2-1; D is perhaps TRBD1 (6 bases). V was cut by 3 bases and J by 5 bases, with 9 bases left in between. Germline V gene sequence: CDR1 SGHRS, CDR2 YFSETQ. CDR3 length: 13 amino acids. The CDR3 DNA follows: TGCGCCAGCAGCTACCGACAGGACAATGAGCAGTTCTTC. Protein sequence: CASSYRQDNEQFF.

The chain links TRBV4-1 to TRBJ1-1; D is unresolved. With 3 bases removed from V and 3 bases from J, the gap between germline ends came to 5 bases. CDR3 length: 12 residues. The germline gives CDR1 MGHRA, CDR2 YSYEKL. DNA of the CDR3: TGCGCCAGCAGCCAGGGGTACACTGAAGCTTTCTTT. This sequence encodes CASSQGYTEAFF.

This chain connects TRBV27 to TRBJ2-1; 13 bases are shared with TRBD2. This CDR3 comprises 16 residues. J lost 7 bases, V lost 5 bases, and 8 bases had no gene match. Germline V gene lookup returns CDR1 MNHEY and CDR2 SMNVEV (reference sequence). The CDR3 here is CASSPLAGGPGNEQFF. The CDR3 DNA follows: TGTGCCAGCAGTCCACTAGCGGGAGGGCCGGGTAATGAGCAGTTCTTC.

J is TRBJ1-2 and V is TRBV5-6; TRBD1 matches at 7 bases. Looked up from germline, CDR1 is SGHDT and CDR2 is YYEEEE. Trimming cost V 3 bases and J 4 bases; bases outside gene matches: 6. The CDR3 has 14 residues. CDR3 nucleotide sequence: TGTGCCAGCAGCTCACAGGGGCAGGGCTATGGCTACACCTTC. Its translation is CASSSQGQGYGYTF. The full variable domain, rest sourced from reference TRBV5-6 and TRBJ1-2, is DAGVTQSPTHLIKTRGQQVTLRCSPKSGHDTVSWYQQALGQGPQFIFQYYEEEERQRGNFPDRFSGHQFPNYSSELNVNALLLGDSALYLCASSSQGQGYGYTFGSGTRLTVV.

The gene calls are TRBV19 and TRBJ1-1; D is ambiguous. The CDR3 loop spans 13 amino acids. The germline V and J ends were trimmed by 5 bases and 6 bases, with 13 bases remaining between them. Germline CDR1 LNHDA, CDR2 SQIVND (reference sequence). Written as DNA, the CDR3 is TGTGCCAGTAGTCGGGCCCCTTACTCTGAAGCTTTCTTT. Its translation is CASSRAPYSEAFF.

The chain combines TRBV9 with TRBJ1-5; 8 bases line up with TRBD1. Per germline, CDR1 SGDLS and CDR2 YYNGEE. The J segment lost 5 bases and the V segment lost 3 bases, leaving 4 bases of the junction unmatched. The CDR3 consists of 14 residues. The CDR3 region has the DNA TGTGCCAGCAGCGCGGGACAGGCTTATCAGCCCCAGCATTTT. Its translation: CASSAGQAYQPQHF. Full variable domain (rest looked up from reference TRBV9 and TRBJ1-5): DSGVTQTPKHLITATGQRVTLRCSPRSGDLSVYWYQQSLDQGLQFLIQYYNGEERAKGNILERFSAQQFPDLHSELNLSSLELGDSALYFCASSAGQAYQPQHFGDGTRLSIL.

The V gene is TRBV10-2, the J gene TRBJ2-1; D remains unclear. The V and J ends lost 0 bases and 2 bases respectively, with 8 bases between them. Germline loops: CDR1 WSHSY, CDR2 SAAADI. The CDR3 spans 15 residues. CDR3 sequence reads: CASSESEIAYNEQFF. The CDR3 DNA reads TGCGCCAGCAGTGAGTCAGAAATAGCCTACAATGAGCAGTTCTTC.

The DNA of the CDR3 is TGTGCCAGCAGCGTAGAAGGAGGAGGCGAGCAGTACTTC. Its translation: CASSVEGGGEQYF. The chain recombines TRBV9 with TRBJ2-7, with a possible D match to TRBD2 (5 bases). Germline-derived CDR1 and CDR2 are SGDLS and YYNGEE. The CDR3 runs to 13 residues. The V end lost 0 bases, the J end lost 6 bases, and 10 bases lay between the germline ends.

This chain links TRBV21-1 with TRBJ1-1; TRBD1 reflects the table's D call only, with no check against the DNA. TRBV21-1 is labeled a pseudogene. The CDR3 has 15 residues. CDR3 residues: CASSKDRGVNTEAFF. The DNA for the CDR3 is TGTGCCAGCAGCAAGGACAGGGGGGTGAACACTGAAGCTTTCTTT.

This clone was counted a few times. The chain joins TRBV4-2 to TRBJ2-6; the D gene is possibly TRBD2 (6 bases). Trimming cost V 4 bases and J 1 base, with 14 bases left between them. The CDR3 length is 17 residues. The germline gives CDR1 LGHNA, CDR2 YNFKEQ. CDR3 bases: TGTGCCAGCAGCCCAGGGTCTAGCGAGTCTGGGGCCAACGTCCTGACTTTC. Translation: CASSPGSSESGANVLTF.

The V call is TRBV7-3, the J call TRBJ2-1; maybe TRBD2 (6 bases). This CDR3 comprises 13 residues. Looked up from germline, CDR1 is SGHTA and CDR2 is FQGTGA. Trimming cost V 6 bases and J 5 bases, with 11 bases left between them. The CDR3 nucleotides are TGTGCCAGCAGTTATAGCGGTAACAATGAGCAGTTCTTC. Amino acids: CASSYSGNNEQFF.

V usage is TRBV15 and J usage is TRBJ2-3; TRBD1 agrees at 9 bases. Losses at the gene ends were 0 bases for V and 2 bases for J; bases not matched to a gene: 3. The CDR3 runs to 16 residues. The germline CDR1 and CDR2 sequences are LNHNV and YYDKDF (reference sequence). CDR3 sequence reads: CATSRDKQGATDTQYF. The CDR3 region has the DNA TGTGCCACCAGCAGAGATAAACAGGGGGCCACAGATACGCAGTATTTT.

This chain joins TRBV27 and TRBJ2-1; D not resolved. Germline values: CDR1 MNHEY, CDR2 SMNVEV (reference sequence). V was trimmed by 5 bases and J by 4 bases, leaving 3 bases between them. This CDR3 has 11 amino acids. The CDR3 here is CASSDYNEQFF. In nucleotides, the CDR3 is TGTGCCAGCAGTGATTACAATGAGCAGTTCTTC.

The chain couples TRBV6-5 to TRBJ2-7; the match to TRBD2 covers 10 bases. This CDR3 is built from 16 residues. J lost 6 bases, V lost 2 bases, and 10 bases had no gene match. Per germline, CDR1 MNHEY and CDR2 SVGAGI. CDR3 loop: CASSYPEAGGPGEQYF. In DNA form, the CDR3 reads TGTGCCAGCAGTTACCCGGAAGCGGGAGGGCCGGGCGAGCAGTACTTC.